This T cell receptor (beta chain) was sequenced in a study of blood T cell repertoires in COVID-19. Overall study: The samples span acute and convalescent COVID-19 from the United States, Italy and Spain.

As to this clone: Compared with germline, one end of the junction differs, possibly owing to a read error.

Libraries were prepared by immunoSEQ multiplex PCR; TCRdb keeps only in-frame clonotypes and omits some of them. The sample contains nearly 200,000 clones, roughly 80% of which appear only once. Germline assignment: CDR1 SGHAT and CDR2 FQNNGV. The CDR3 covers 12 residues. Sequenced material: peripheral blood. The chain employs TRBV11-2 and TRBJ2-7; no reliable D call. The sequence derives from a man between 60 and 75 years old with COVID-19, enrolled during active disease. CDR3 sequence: CASSLDSHEQYF. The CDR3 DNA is TGTGCCAGCAGCTTAGACTCCCACGAGCAGTACTTC.